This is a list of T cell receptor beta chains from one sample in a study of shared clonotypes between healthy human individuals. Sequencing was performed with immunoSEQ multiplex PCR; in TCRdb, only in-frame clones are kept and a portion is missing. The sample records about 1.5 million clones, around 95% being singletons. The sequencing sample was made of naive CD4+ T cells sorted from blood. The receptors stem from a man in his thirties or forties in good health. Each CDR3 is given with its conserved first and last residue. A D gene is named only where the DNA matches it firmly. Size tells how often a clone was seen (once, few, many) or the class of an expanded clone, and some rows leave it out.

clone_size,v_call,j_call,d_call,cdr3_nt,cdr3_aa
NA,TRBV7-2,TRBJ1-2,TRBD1,TGTGCCAGCAGCCCGGGGACAGGGACTCGAGGCTACACCTTC,CASSPGTGTRGYTF
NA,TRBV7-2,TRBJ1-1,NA,TGTGCCAGCAGCCGAACCCTCATGAACACTGAAGCTTTCTTT,CASSRTLMNTEAFF
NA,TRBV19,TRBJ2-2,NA,TGTGCCAGTAGTTTTCTTCCGTCCCGTCCCGGGGAGCTGTTTTTT,CASSFLPSRPGELFF
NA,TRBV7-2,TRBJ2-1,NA,TGTGCCAGCAGCGAGGACACCTACAATGAGCAGTTCTTC,CASSEDTYNEQFF
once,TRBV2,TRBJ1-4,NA,TGTGCCAGCAGTAACCGGGACGGGAAACTGTTTTTT,CASSNRDGKLFF
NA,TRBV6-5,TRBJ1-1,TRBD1,TGTGCCAGCAGCCGACAGGGGCCTGCGGGGACTGAAGCTTTCTTT,CASSRQGPAGTEAFF
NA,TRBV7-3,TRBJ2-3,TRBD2,TGTGCCAGCAGCTTACTAGCGGGAGGCACAGATACGCAGTATTTT,CASSLLAGGTDTQYF
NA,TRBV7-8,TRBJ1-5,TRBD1,TGTGCCAGCAGCTTATGGCTAGGGACAGAACCTCAGCCCCAGCATTTT,CASSLWLGTEPQPQHF
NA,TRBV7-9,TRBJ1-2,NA,TGTGCCAGCAGCTTAGCGGAGACAAAGGACGGCTACACCTTC,CASSLAETKDGYTF
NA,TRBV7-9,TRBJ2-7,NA,TGTGCCAGCAGCTTAGCTGAGTTTACTACCTCCCAGCAGTACTTC,CASSLAEFTTSQQYF
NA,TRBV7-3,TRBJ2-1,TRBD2,TGTGCCAGCAGCTTAACGGCCGGGACTAGCGGGAGCTATGGGAATGAGCAGTTCTTC,CASSLTAGTSGSYGNEQFF
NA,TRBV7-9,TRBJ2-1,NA,TGTGCCAGCAGCTTGGAGGCTGGGACCTACTACAACGAGCAGTTCTTC,CASSLEAGTYYNEQFF
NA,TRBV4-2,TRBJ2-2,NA,TGTGCCAGCAGCCAAGATCGGCCTCGGACCGGGGAGCTGTTTTTT,CASSQDRPRTGELFF
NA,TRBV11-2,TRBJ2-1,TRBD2,TGTGCCAGCAGCTTAGATCGGGCCGGGAGGGGGTACAATGAGCAGTTCTTC,CASSLDRAGRGYNEQFF
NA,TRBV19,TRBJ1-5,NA,TGTGCCAGTTCGAAACAGGGTCGCAATCAGCCCCAGCATTTT,CASSKQGRNQPQHF
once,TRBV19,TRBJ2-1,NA,TGTGCCAGTAGTATAATCGGGAAAAACAATGAGCAGTTCTTC,CASSIIGKNNEQFF
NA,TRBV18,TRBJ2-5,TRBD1,TGTGCCAGCTCGCGACGACAGGGGGCCGTGGAGACCCAGTACTTC,CASSRRQGAVETQYF
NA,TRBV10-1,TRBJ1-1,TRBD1,TGCGCCAGCAGCCACAGGGGGACTGAAGCTTTCTTT,CASSHRGTEAFF
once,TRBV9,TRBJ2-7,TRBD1,TGTGCCAGCAGCACCCGGGACAGGGACTACGAGCAGTACTTC,CASSTRDRDYEQYF